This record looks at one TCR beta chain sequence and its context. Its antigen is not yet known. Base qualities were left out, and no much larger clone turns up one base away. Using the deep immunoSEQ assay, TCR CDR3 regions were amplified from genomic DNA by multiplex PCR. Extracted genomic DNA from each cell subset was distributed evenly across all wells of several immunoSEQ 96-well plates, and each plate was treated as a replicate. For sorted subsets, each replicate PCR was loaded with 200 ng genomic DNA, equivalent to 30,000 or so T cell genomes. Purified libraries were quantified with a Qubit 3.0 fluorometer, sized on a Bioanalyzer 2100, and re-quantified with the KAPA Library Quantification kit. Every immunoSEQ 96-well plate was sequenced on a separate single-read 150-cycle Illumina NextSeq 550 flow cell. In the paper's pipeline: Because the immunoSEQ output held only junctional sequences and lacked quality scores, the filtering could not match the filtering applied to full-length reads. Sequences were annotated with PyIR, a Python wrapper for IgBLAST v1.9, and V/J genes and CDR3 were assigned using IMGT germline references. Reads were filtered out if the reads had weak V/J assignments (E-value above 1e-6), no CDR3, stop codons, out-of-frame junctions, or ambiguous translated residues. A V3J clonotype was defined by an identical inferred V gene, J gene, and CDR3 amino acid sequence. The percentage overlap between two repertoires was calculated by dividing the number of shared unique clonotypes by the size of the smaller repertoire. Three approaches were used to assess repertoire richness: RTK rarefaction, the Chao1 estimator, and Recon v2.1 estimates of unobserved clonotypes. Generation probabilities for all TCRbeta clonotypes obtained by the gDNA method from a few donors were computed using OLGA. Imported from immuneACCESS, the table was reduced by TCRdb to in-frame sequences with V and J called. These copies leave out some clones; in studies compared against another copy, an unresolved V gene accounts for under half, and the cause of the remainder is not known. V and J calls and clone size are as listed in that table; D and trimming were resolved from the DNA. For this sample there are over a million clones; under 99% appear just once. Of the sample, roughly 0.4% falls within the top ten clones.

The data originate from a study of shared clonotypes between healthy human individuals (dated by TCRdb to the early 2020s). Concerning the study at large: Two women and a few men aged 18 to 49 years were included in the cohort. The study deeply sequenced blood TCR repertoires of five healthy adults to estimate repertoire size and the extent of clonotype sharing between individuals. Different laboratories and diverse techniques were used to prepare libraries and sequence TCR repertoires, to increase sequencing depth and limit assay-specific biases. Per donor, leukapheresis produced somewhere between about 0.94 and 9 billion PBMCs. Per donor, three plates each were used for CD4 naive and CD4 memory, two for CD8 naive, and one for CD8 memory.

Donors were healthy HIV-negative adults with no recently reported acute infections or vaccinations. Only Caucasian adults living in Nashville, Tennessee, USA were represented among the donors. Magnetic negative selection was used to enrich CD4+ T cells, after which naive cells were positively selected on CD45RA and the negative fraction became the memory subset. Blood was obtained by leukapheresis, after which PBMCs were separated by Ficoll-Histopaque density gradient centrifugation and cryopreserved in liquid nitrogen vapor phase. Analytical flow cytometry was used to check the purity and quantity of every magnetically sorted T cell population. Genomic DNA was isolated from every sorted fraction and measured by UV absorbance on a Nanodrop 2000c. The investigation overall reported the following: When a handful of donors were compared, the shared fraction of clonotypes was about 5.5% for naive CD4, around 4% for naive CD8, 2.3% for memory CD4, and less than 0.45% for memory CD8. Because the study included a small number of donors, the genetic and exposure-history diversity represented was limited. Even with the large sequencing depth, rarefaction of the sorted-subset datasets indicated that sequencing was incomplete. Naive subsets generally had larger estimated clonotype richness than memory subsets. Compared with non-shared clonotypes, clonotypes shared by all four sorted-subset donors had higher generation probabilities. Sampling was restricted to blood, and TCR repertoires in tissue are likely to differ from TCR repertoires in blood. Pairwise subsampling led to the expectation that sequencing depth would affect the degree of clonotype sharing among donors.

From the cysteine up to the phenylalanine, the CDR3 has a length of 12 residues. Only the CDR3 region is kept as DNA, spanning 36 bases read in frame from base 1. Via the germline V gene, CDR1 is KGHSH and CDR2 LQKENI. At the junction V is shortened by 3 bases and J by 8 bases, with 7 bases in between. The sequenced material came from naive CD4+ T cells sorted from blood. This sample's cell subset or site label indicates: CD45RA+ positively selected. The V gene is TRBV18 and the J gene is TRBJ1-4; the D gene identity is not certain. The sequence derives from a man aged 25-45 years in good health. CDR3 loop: CASSPLREKLFF. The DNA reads TGTGCCAGCTCACCTCTACGGGAAAAACTGTTTTTT.